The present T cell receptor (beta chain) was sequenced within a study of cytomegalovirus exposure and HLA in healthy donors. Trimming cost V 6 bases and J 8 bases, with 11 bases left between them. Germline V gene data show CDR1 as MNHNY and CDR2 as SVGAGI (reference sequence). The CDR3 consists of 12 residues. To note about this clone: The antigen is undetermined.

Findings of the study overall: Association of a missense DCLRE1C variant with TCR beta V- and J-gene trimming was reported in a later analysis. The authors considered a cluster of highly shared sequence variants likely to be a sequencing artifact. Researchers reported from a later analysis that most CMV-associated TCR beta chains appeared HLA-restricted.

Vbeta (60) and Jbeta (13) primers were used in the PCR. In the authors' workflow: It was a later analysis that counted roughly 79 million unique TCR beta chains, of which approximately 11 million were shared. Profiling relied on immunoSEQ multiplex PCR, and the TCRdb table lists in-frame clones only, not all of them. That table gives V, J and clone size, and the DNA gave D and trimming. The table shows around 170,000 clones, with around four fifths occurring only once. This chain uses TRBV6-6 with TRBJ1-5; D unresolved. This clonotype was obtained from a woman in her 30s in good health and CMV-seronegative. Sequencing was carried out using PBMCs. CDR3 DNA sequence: TGTGCCAGCAGCAAGGAAACAGAGCCCCAGCATTTT. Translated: CASSKETEPQHF.